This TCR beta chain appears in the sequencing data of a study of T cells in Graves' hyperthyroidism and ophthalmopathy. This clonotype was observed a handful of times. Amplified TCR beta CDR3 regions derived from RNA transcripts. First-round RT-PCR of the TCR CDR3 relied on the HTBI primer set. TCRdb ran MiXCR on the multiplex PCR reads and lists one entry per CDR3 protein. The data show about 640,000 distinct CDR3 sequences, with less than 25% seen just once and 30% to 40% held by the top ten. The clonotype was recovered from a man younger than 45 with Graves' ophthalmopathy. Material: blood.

The CDR3 coding sequence is TGCGCCAGCAGCCAAGATCCTTCGGGAGGAGCATCTTATAGCAATCAGCCCCAGCATTTT. This sequence encodes CASSQDPSGGASYSNQPQHF. The gene calls are TRBV4-1 and TRBJ1-5, with D unresolved. Trimming cost V 0 bases and J 0 bases, with 21 bases left between them. Germline CDR1 and CDR2: MGHRA and YSYEKL. CDR3 length: 20 amino acids.